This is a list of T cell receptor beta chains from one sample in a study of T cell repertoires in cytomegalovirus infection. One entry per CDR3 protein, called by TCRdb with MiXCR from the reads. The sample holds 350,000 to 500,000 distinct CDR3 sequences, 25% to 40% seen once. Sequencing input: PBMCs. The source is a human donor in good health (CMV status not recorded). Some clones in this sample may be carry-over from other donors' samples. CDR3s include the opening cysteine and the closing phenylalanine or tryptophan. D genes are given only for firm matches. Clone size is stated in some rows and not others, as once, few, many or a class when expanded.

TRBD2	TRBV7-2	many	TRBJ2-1	CASSLVSLAGVSSYNEQFF	TGTGCCAGCAGCTTAGTATCGCTAGCGGGGGTTAGCTCCTACAATGAGCAGTTCTTC
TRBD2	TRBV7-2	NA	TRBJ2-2	CASSLVLGLAGSTGELFF	TGTGCCAGCAGCTTAGTATTAGGACTAGCGGGGTCAACCGGGGAGCTGTTTTTT
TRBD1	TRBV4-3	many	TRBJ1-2	CASSQDGTGRGYTF	TGCGCCAGCAGCCAAGACGGGACAGGGAGGGGCTACACCTTC
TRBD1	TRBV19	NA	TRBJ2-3	CASAGTGGNTDTQYF	TGTGCCAGTGCGGGGACAGGGGGGAACACAGATACGCAGTATTTT
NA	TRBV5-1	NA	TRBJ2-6	CASSLAIQGSGANVLTF	TGCGCCAGCAGCTTGGCAATCCAGGGTTCTGGGGCCAACGTCCTGACTTTC
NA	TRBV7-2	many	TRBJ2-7	CASSLDPPYEQYF	TGTGCCAGCAGCTTAGATCCACCCTACGAGCAGTACTTC
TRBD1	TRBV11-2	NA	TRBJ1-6	CASSSGRDRISPLHF	TGTGCCAGCAGCTCAGGCCGGGACAGAATTTCACCCCTCCACTTT
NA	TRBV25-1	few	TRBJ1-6	CASRATEIYNSPLHF	TGTGCCAGCAGGGCGACAGAGATCTATAATTCACCCCTCCACTTT
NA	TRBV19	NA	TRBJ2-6	CASSPQSSRANVLTF	TGTGCCAGTAGTCCGCAGAGCTCTAGGGCCAACGTCCTGACTTTC
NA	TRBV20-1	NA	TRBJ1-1	CSARDPTRNTEAFF	TGCAGTGCTAGAGACCCGACACGGAACACTGAAGCTTTCTTT
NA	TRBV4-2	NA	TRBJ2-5	CASSRETGGGETQYF	TGTGCCAGCAGCCGTGAAACCGGGGGAGGCGAGACCCAGTACTTC
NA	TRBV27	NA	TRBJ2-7	CASSLSSGYYEQYF	TGTGCCAGCAGTTTATCCTCAGGGTACTACGAGCAGTACTTC
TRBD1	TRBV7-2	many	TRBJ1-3	CASSPGTGGNTIYF	TGTGCCAGCAGCCCCGGGACAGGGGGAAACACCATATATTTT